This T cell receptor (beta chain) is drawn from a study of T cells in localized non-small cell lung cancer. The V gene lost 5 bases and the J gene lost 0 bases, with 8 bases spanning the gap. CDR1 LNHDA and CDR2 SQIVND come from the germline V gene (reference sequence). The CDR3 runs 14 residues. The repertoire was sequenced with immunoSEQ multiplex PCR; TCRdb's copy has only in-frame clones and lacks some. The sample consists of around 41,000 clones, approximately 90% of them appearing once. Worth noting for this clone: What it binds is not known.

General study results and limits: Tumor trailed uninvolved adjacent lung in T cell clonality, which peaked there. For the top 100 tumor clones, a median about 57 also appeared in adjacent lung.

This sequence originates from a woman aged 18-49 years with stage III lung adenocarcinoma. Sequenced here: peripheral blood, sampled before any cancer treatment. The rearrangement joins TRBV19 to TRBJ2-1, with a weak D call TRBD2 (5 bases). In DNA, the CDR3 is TGTGCCAGTAGTCGAGGGAGCTCCTACAATGAGCAGTTCTTC. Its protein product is CASSRGSSYNEQFF.